This entry concerns a single T cell receptor (beta chain). This clonotype was seen at least ten times. The specificity of this receptor is unknown. The input lacks base qualities; no much larger clone sits a single base away. This record belongs to a study of T cell repertoires in cytomegalovirus infection (dated by TCRdb to the late 2010s). At the level of the whole study: Because public TCR beta signatures pointed to carriage of CMV infection together with the matching HLA type, the HLA type of each donor mattered for the analysis.

Sequencer: Illumina HiSeq 1500. TCRdb trimmed the raw reads at Q25, called clones with MiXCR and kept productive beta chains. Rows are unified per CDR3 protein, each entry keeping the most common DNA and genes. The sample profile shows about 740,000 distinct CDR3 sequences; 35% to 40% of them were found once. Around 3% of the sample rests with the top ten. Broad study findings and their caveats: In both this cohort and an independent cohort of 350 to 400 donors, the cumulative frequency of public TCR beta family members distinguished carriers of CMV infection plus the relevant HLA type. The ex vivo response was dominated by HLA-C-restricted CMV-specific TCR beta clonotypes, and the single most frequent clonotype in two of eight donors was supplied by these HLA-C-restricted clonotypes.

The sequencing input was PBMCs. This TCR was sampled from a human donor in good health (CMV status not recorded). Some clones in this sample may be carry-over from other donors' samples.

The CDR3 protein: CASSLDSSRDTGELFF. Read as DNA, the sequence is TGTGCCAGCAGCTTAGACTCTAGCCGTGACACCGGGGAGCTGTTTTTT. This sequence uses TRBV7-2 and TRBJ2-2, with TRBD2 as a weak D call on 5 bases. V is pared back by 1 base and J by 3 bases, with 12 bases lying between the germline termini. The CDR3 starts with the cysteine, ends with the phenylalanine, and has 16 residues. CDR3 DNA only is kept here, 48 bases in frame from base 1. CDR1 and CDR2 are read off the germline V gene as SGHTA and FQGNSA.